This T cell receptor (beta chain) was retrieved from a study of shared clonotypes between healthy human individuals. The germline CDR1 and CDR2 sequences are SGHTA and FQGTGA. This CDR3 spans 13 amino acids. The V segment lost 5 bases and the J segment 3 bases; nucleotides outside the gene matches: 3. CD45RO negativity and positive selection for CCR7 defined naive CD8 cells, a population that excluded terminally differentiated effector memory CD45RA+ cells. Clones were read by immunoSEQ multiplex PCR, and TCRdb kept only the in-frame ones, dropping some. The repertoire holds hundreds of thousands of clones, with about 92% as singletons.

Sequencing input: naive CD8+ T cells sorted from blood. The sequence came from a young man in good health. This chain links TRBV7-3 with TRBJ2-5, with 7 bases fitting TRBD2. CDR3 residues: CASSGRDEETQYF. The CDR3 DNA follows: TGTGCCAGCAGCGGGAGGGATGAAGAGACCCAGTACTTC.